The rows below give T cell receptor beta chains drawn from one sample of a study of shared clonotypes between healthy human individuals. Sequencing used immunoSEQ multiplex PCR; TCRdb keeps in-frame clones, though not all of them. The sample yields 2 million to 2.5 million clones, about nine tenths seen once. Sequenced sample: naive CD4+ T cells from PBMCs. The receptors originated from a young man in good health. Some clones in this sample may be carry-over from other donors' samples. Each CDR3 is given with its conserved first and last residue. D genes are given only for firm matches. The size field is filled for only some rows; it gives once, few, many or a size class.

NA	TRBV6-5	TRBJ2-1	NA	CASTRGISYNEQFF	TGTGCCAGTACGCGTGGGATCTCCTACAATGAGCAGTTCTTC
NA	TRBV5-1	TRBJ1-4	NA	CASRTGSATNEKLFF	TGCGCCAGCAGGACCGGGAGTGCAACTAATGAAAAACTGTTTTTT
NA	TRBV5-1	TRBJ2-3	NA	CASSTTGGTDTQYF	TGCGCCAGCTCAACGACAGGCGGCACAGATACGCAGTATTTT
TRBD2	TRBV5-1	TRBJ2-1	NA	CASGSWASGRSGEQFF	TGCGCCAGCGGTTCTTGGGCTAGCGGGAGATCGGGTGAGCAGTTCTTC
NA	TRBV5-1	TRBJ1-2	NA	CASSLGGGKDYGYTF	TGCGCCAGCAGCTTGGGTGGGGGCAAAGACTATGGCTACACCTTC
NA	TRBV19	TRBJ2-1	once	CASSRGWPNSYNEQFF	TGTGCCAGTAGTCGGGGGTGGCCTAACTCCTACAATGAGCAGTTCTTC
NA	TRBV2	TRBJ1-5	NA	CASREGWALNQPQHF	TGTGCCAGCAGGGAGGGGTGGGCCCTCAATCAGCCCCAGCATTTT
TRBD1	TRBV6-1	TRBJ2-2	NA	CASSEGQWTGELFF	TGTGCCAGCAGTGAGGGACAGTGGACCGGGGAGCTGTTTTTT
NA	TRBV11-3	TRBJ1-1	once	CASSLFTNTEAFF	TGTGCCAGCAGCTTATTTACGAACACTGAAGCTTTCTTT
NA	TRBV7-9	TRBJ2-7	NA	CASTRGGLYEQYF	TGTGCCAGCACCCGGGGCGGGTTGTACGAGCAGTACTTC
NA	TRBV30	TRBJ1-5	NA	CAWSPGLHNQPQHF	TGTGCCTGGAGTCCTGGACTGCACAATCAGCCCCAGCATTTT
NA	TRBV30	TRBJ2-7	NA	CAWSAWLNEQYF	TGTGCCTGGAGTGCCTGGCTCAACGAGCAGTACTTC
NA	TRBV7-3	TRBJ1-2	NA	CASSLTGAGDGYTF	TGTGCCAGCAGCTTAACGGGTGCAGGGGATGGCTACACCTTC
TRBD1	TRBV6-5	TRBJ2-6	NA	CASRGTDSGANVLTF	TGTGCCAGCAGGGGGACAGACTCTGGGGCCAACGTCCTGACTTTC
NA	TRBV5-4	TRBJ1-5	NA	CASTYFPEVGANSNQPQHF	TGTGCCAGCACCTACTTTCCCGAGGTGGGTGCAAATAGCAATCAGCCCCAGCATTTT
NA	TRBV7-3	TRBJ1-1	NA	CASRFAGTTEAFF	TGTGCCAGCAGATTCGCAGGCACCACTGAAGCTTTCTTT
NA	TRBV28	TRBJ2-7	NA	CASMRRALVSEQYF	TGTGCCAGTATGAGGAGGGCGCTGGTGAGCGAGCAGTACTTC
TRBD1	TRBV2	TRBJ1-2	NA	CAGSGQGVHGYTF	TGTGCCGGAAGCGGACAGGGAGTTCATGGCTACACCTTC
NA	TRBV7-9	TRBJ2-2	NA	CASRLGSGTPSGELFF	TGTGCCAGCAGGCTTGGGTCCGGGACACCCTCCGGGGAGCTGTTTTTT
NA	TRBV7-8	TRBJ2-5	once	CASSPGAQGGIETQYF	TGTGCCAGCAGCCCCGGCGCACAGGGAGGGATAGAGACCCAGTACTTC
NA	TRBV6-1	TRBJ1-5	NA	CASSDLPPGPQHF	TGTGCCAGCAGTGATCTCCCCCCAGGGCCCCAGCATTTT
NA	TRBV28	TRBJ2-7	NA	CASSVSGTSYEQYF	TGTGCCAGCAGTGTATCAGGGACCTCCTACGAGCAGTACTTC
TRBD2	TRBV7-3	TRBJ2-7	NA	CASSLTAGTTYEQYF	TGTGCCAGCAGCTTAACTGCCGGGACTACCTACGAGCAGTACTTC
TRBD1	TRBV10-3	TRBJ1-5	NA	CAMRDSTNQPQHF	TGTGCCATGAGGGACAGTACCAATCAGCCCCAGCATTTT
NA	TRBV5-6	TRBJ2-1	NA	CASSLASIYNEQFF	TGTGCCAGCAGCTTGGCGTCTATCTACAATGAGCAGTTCTTC
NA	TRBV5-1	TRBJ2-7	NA	CASSAPGYEQYF	TGCGCCAGCAGTGCCCCAGGCTACGAGCAGTACTTC
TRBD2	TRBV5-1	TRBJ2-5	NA	CASSPGGSGSQETQYF	TGCGCCAGCAGCCCCGGGGGAAGCGGGAGTCAAGAGACCCAGTACTTC
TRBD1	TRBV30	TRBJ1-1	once	CAWDSDRGGVTFF	TGTGCCTGGGATTCTGACAGGGGCGGGGTAACTTTCTTT
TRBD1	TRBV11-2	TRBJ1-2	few	CASSLGQWNYGYTF	TGTGCCAGCAGCTTGGGACAGTGGAACTATGGCTACACCTTC
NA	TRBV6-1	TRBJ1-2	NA	CASSPGRPNYGYTF	TGTGCCAGCAGTCCTGGACGGCCTAACTATGGCTACACCTTC
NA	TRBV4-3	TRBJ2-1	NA	CASSRELEGGQFF	TGCGCCAGCAGCCGAGAGCTGGAAGGCGGGCAGTTCTTC
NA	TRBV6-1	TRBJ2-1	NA	CASSGRAADNEQFF	TGTGCCAGCAGTGGGAGGGCGGCAGACAATGAGCAGTTCTTC
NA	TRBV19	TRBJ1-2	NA	CASSGLPVRTKDGYTF	TGTGCCAGTAGTGGCCTTCCGGTGAGGACGAAGGATGGCTACACCTTC
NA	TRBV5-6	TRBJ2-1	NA	CASSPRQVSYNEQFF	TGTGCCAGCAGCCCTAGACAGGTATCCTACAATGAGCAGTTCTTC
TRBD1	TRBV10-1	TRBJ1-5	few	CASSGHSGQGVRRNQPQHF	TGCGCCAGCAGTGGCCACAGCGGACAGGGGGTCAGGCGCAATCAGCCCCAGCATTTT
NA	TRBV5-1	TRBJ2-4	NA	CASSLRVNADIQYF	TGCGCCAGCAGCCTCCGGGTCAACGCGGACATTCAGTACTTC
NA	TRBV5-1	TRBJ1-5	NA	CASSPSGTESNQPQHF	TGCGCCAGCAGCCCGTCTGGGACGGAGAGCAATCAGCCCCAGCATTTT
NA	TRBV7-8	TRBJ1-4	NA	CASTLGWGSEKLFF	TGTGCCAGCACCTTAGGATGGGGGTCCGAAAAACTGTTTTTT
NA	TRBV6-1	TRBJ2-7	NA	CASSEGASHEQYF	TGTGCCAGCAGTGAAGGGGCTAGCCACGAGCAGTACTTC
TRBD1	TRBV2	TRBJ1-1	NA	CASTVETGVSYTEAFF	TGTGCCAGCACGGTAGAGACAGGGGTTTCGTACACTGAAGCTTTCTTT
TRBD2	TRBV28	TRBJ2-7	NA	CASSSGWGRAFSEQYF	TGTGCCAGCAGTTCGGGATGGGGGAGGGCCTTCTCCGAGCAGTACTTC
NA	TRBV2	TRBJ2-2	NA	CASTRQDTGELFF	TGTGCCAGCACACGGCAGGACACCGGGGAGCTGTTTTTT
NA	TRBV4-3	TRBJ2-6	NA	CASSQVSRASGANVLTF	TGCGCCAGCAGCCAAGTGTCCAGGGCAAGTGGGGCCAACGTCCTGACTTTC
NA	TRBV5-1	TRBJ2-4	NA	CASSEGGLAKNIQYF	TGCGCCAGCAGCGAGGGCGGCTTAGCCAAAAACATTCAGTACTTC
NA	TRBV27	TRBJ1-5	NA	CASSFFPVGAQHF	TGTGCCAGCAGTTTTTTTCCCGTGGGAGCCCAGCATTTT
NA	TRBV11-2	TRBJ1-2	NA	CASSLEGGQLYGYTF	TGTGCCAGCAGCTTAGAGGGGGGCCAGCTCTATGGCTACACCTTC
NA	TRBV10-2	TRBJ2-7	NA	CASSDLGRSTPYEQYF	TGCGCCAGCAGTGACCTGGGCAGGAGTACACCCTACGAGCAGTACTTC
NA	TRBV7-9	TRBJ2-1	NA	CASSLLLMGEQFF	TGTGCCAGCAGCTTACTTCTCATGGGAGAGCAGTTCTTC
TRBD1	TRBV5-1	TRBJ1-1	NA	CASSSQGGGTEAFF	TGCGCCAGCAGCTCACAGGGGGGTGGGACTGAAGCTTTCTTT
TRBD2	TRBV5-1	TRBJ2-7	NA	CASSLAAGGPHEQYF	TGCGCCAGCAGCTTGGCAGCGGGAGGGCCCCACGAGCAGTACTTC
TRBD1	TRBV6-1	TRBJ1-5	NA	CASSVTGTGGGNQPQHF	TGTGCCAGCAGTGTGACCGGGACAGGGGGCGGGAATCAGCCCCAGCATTTT
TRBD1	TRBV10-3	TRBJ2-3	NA	CAISAGQGATDTQYF	TGTGCCATCAGTGCCGGACAGGGGGCCACAGATACGCAGTATTTT
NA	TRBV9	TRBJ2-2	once	CASSGREVTGELFF	TGTGCCAGCAGCGGGAGGGAGGTGACCGGGGAGCTGTTTTTT